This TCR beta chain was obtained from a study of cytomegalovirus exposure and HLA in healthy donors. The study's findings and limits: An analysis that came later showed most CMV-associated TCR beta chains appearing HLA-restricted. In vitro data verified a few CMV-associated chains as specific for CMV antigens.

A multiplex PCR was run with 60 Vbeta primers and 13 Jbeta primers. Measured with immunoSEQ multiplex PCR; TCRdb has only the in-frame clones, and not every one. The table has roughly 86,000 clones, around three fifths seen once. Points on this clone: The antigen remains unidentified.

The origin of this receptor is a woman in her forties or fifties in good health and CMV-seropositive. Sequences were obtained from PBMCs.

The CDR3 sequence: CASSLGAESYEQYF. CDR3 bases: TGTGCCAGCAGTTTAGGGGCAGAATCCTACGAGCAGTACTTC. The gene calls are TRBV28 and TRBJ2-7; D is perhaps TRBD1 (5 bases). Germline loops: CDR1 MDHEN, CDR2 SYDVKM. V was clipped by 2 bases and J by 1 base, with 9 bases between them. CDR3 length equals 14 residues.